The 10 T cell receptor beta chains below all came from one sample that was sequenced in a study of long-term antiretroviral therapy in people with HIV. Survey-level immunoSEQ v3.0 assays were run. The table came from immunoSEQ multiplex PCR; TCRdb's copy has only in-frame clones and leaves some out. The repertoire holds 25,000 to 35,000 clones, with approximately 80% as singletons. The sequences come from unsorted PBMCs, collected around 2.8 years after starting antiretroviral therapy. The receptor source for this set is a man in his thirties or forties with HIV.

This clone showed up just a few times. This rearrangement joins TRBV27 to TRBJ2-2; no clear D. Germline CDR1 and CDR2: MNHEY and SMNVEV (reference sequence). CDR3 length equals 14 residues. V lost 1 base and J 6 bases, leaving 9 bases between the germline ends. CDR3 loop: CASSLWGGAGELFF. Written as DNA, the CDR3 is TGTGCCAGCAGTTTATGGGGTGGGGCCGGGGAGCTGTTTTTT.

This clone was seen only once. The chain employs TRBV28 and TRBJ2-2; D may be TRBD1 (5 bases). This CDR3 has 15 residues. Germline V gene sequence: CDR1 MDHEN, CDR2 SYDVKM. The V gene lost 3 bases and the J gene lost 2 bases, with 10 bases spanning the gap. The CDR3 coding sequence is TGTGCCAGCAGTTTGCCAGGGCTAAACACCGGGGAGCTGTTTTTT. Translating gives CASSLPGLNTGELFF. The whole variable domain, remainder taken from reference TRBV28 and TRBJ2-2, is DVKVTQSSRYLVKRTGEKVFLECVQDMDHENMFWYRQDPGLGLRLIYFSYDVKMKEKGDIPEGYSVSREKKERFSLILESASTNQTSMYLCASSLPGLNTGELFFGEGSRLTVL.

This chain joins TRBV10-3 and TRBJ1-1, with D uncertain. The CDR3 sequence is 14 residues long. The germline gives CDR1 ENHRY, CDR2 SYGVKD. V dropped 0 bases and J dropped 0 bases, with 5 bases sitting between them. The CDR3 nucleotides are TGTGCCATCAGTGAGTCAAGTCTGAACACTGAAGCTTTCTTT. Encoded protein: CAISESSLNTEAFF.

The chain combines TRBV27 with TRBJ2-5; 7 bases match TRBD2. Germline CDR1 and CDR2: MNHEY and SMNVEV (reference sequence). The CDR3 extends over 14 amino acids. V lost 5 bases to trimming and J lost 1 base; unmatched junction nucleotides: 4. The CDR3 bases are TGTGCCAGCAGTGCGACTAGCCCCCAAGAGACCCAGTACTTC. Translated: CASSATSPQETQYF.

The rearrangement uses TRBV18 and TRBJ2-3, with a weak D call TRBD2 (7 bases). This CDR3 has 16 amino acids. CDR1 KGHSH and CDR2 LQKENI come from the germline V gene. V gave up 2 bases and J gave up 6 bases, with 18 bases separating them. In DNA form, the CDR3 reads TGTGCCAGCTCACCAGGGGGGGCGCCCCGTTCGGATACGCAGTATTTT. Translation gives CASSPGGAPRSDTQYF.

CDR3 nucleotide sequence: TGTGCCAGCGTCCGGGACAGCAGGGTGAACACTGAAGCTTTCTTT. Its protein is CASVRDSRVNTEAFF. The chain is built from TRBV28 and TRBJ1-1; 7 nucleotides line up with TRBD1. The junction had 9 bases not matched to a gene; V was cut back by 8 bases and J by 0 bases. The CDR3 covers 15 residues. Germline lookup yields CDR1 MDHEN and CDR2 SYDVKM.

The count of this clone is one. The chain has TRBV19 and TRBJ2-2, with TRBD1 identical over 10 bases. The junction had 5 bases not matched to a gene; V was cut back by 5 bases and J by 5 bases. The CDR3 has 15 amino acids. CDR1 and CDR2 from the germline V gene are LNHDA and SQIVND (reference sequence). In nucleotides, the CDR3 is TGTGCCAGTAGTGTGACAGGGGGCAATACCGGGGAGCTGTTTTTT. This codes for CASSVTGGNTGELFF.

The genes are TRBV28 and TRBJ2-7; 9 bases match TRBD2. The CDR3 extends over 13 amino acids. CDR1 is MDHEN and CDR2 is SYDVKM in the germline V gene. The trim removed 4 bases at V and 6 bases at J, leaving 4 bases unmatched. In nucleotides, the CDR3 is TGTGCCAGCAGTTCTGGACTAGCGACCGAGCAGTACTTC. Protein product: CASSSGLATEQYF.

In its sample, this clone is medium-sized. This chain connects TRBV7-9 to TRBJ1-2, with TRBD1 matching 8 bases. In germline, CDR1 is SEHNR, CDR2 FQNEAQ (reference sequence). The CDR3 is 15 residues long. V trimming: 7 bases; J trimming: 1 base; junction bases outside the gene matches: 8. The chain's CDR3 is CASIPGTGLNYGYTF. Here the CDR3 DNA reads TGTGCCAGCATTCCCGGGACAGGCCTTAACTATGGCTACACCTTC. The complete variable domain, with remaining parts taken from reference TRBV7-9 and TRBJ1-2, reads DTGVSQNPRHKITKRGQNVTFRCDPISEHNRLYWYRQTLGQGPEFLTYFQNEAQLEKSRLLSDRFSAERPKGSFSTLEIQRTEQGDSAMYLCASIPGTGLNYGYTFGSGTRLTVV.

The rearrangement links TRBV19 to TRBJ2-3; D might be TRBD2 (6 bases). This CDR3 is 13 amino acids long. V was shortened by 3 bases and J by 3 bases, with 7 bases between the two germline ends. Germline CDR1 and CDR2: LNHDA and SQIVND (reference sequence). CDR3 in DNA: TGTGCCAGTAGTATCGGGGGAACAGATACGCAGTATTTT. It encodes CASSIGGTDTQYF. Complete variable domain (other parts from reference TRBV19 and TRBJ2-3): DGGITQSPKYLFRKEGQNVTLSCEQNLNHDAMYWYRQDPGQGLRLIYYSQIVNDFQKGDIAEGYSVSREKKESFPLTVTSAQKNPTAFYLCASSIGGTDTQYFGPGTRLTVL.